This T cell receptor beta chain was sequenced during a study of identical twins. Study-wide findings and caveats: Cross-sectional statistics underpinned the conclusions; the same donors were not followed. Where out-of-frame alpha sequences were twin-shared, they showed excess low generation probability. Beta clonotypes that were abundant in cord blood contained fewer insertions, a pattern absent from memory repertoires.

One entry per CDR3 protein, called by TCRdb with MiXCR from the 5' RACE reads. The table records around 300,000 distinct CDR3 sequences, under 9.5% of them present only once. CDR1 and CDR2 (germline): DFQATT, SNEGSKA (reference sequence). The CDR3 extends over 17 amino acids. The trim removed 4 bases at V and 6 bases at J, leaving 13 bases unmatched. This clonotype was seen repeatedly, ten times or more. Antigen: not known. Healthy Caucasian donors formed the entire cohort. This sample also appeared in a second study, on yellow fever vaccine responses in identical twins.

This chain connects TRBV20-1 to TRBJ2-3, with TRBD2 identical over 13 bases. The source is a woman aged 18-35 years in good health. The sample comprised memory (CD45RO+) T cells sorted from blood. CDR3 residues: CSATKIGLAGAGDTQYF. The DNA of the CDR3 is TGCAGTGCTACTAAAATCGGACTAGCGGGGGCGGGGGATACGCAGTATTTT.